The 7 T cell receptor beta chains listed next were all sequenced from one sample in a study of T-cell reconstitution after alpha-beta-depleted transplantation in children. A library of TCRbeta sequences, prepared with unique molecular identifiers, was generated. TCRdb reprocessed the PCR reads with MiXCR, giving one entry per CDR3 protein. Altogether about 640,000 distinct CDR3 sequences are present, around 16% being singletons, with the ten largest covering under 1.2%. Sequencing used PBMCs from the stem cell graft donor, obtained from the stem cell graft. Receptors originate from a human donor who donated a stem cell graft to a child with acute myeloid leukemia.

This clonotype showed up many times. V and J are TRBV5-6 and TRBJ2-5, with D possibly being TRBD2 (5 bases). CDR1 and CDR2 from the germline V gene are SGHDT and YYEEEE. CDR3 length equals 15 residues. V gave up 1 base and J gave up 1 base, with 11 bases separating them. The CDR3 sequence: CASSLLRATQETQYF. CDR3 sequence (DNA): TGTGCCAGCAGCTTGTTGCGGGCTACCCAAGAGACCCAGTACTTC.

This clonotype occurred many times. The genes are TRBV7-2 and TRBJ2-1; D may be TRBD1 (6 bases). CDR3 length: 15 amino acids. V was clipped by 3 bases and J by 1 base, with 10 bases between them. Germline values: CDR1 SGHTA, CDR2 FQGNSA. CDR3 in DNA: TGTGCCAGCAGCTTGTCACAGGGATCCTACAATGAGCAGTTCTTC. This sequence encodes CASSLSQGSYNEQFF.

This clonotype was found many times. V is TRBV12-3 or TRBV12-4 and J is TRBJ2-1; no reliable D call. The CDR3 covers 10 residues. Trimming took 8 bases from V and 9 from J, leaving 8 bases between them. CDR3 nucleotides: TGTGCCAGCCTCGGTACTGAGCAGTTCTTC. This sequence encodes CASLGTEQFF.

This clonotype has only a few counts. V is TRBV12-5 and J is TRBJ2-1; 8 nucleotides align to TRBD1. Germline trimming cut 5 bases from V and 5 bases from J; bases unmatched to any gene: 11. The CDR3 covers 16 residues. Per germline, CDR1 LGHNT and CDR2 FRNRAP. The chain's CDR3 is CASGPPPDRVHNEQFF. The CDR3, as DNA: TGTGCTAGTGGTCCCCCCCCGGACAGGGTTCACAATGAGCAGTTCTTC.

This clonotype occurred many times. V usage is TRBV29-1 and J usage is TRBJ1-2; a weak D match, TRBD1 (5 bases). This CDR3 comprises 11 residues. V dropped 7 bases and J dropped 3 bases, with 9 bases sitting between them. Germline V gene sequence: CDR1 SQVTM, CDR2 ANQGSEA. In nucleotides, the CDR3 is TGCAGCGGGCGGGGCGACTATGGCTACACCTTC. It specifies CSGRGDYGYTF.

In this sample, this clonotype turned up many times. V gene TRBV20-1 combines with J gene TRBJ2-3; 8 bases are shared with TRBD2. In germline, CDR1 is DFQATT, CDR2 SNEGSKA (reference sequence). The CDR3 is made up of 15 amino acids. Losses at the gene ends were 2 bases for V and 4 bases for J; bases not matched to a gene: 8. DNA for the CDR3: TGCAGTGCTAGAAGAGGGCGGGGGGCCCCAGATACGCAGTATTTT. It encodes CSARRGRGAPDTQYF.

The chain uses TRBV5-6 and TRBJ2-7; D remains unclear. Deletions cut 6 bases from V and 3 bases from J, with 13 bases between. The CDR3 covers 13 residues. The germline V gene has CDR1 SGHDT and CDR2 YYEEEE. CDR3 sequence reads: CASTSLTGYEQYV. CDR3 bases: TGTGCCAGCACCTCTTTGACGGGCTACGAGCAGTACGTC.